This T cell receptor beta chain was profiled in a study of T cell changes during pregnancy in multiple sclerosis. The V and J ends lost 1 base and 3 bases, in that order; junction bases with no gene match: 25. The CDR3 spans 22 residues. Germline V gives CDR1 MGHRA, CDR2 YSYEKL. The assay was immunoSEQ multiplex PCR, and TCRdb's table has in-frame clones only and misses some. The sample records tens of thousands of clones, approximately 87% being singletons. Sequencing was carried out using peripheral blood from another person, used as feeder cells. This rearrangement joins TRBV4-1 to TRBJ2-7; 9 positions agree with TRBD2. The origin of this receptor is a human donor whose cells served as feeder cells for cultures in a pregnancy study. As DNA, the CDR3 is TGCGCCAGCAGCCAAGGGATGTTGGCGGCTAGCGGGGACTCTGTCTCTTTCTACGAGCAGTACTTC. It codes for CASSQGMLAASGDSVSFYEQYF.